This T cell receptor beta chain comes out of a study of blood T cell repertoires in COVID-19. TCRdb's copy holds only in-frame clones and misses some; the assay was immunoSEQ multiplex PCR. The data hold approximately 210,000 clones, with around 82% observed a single time. The germline V gene encodes CDR1 MDHEN and CDR2 SYDVKM. The CDR3 contains 14 residues. Trimming took 5 bases from V and 7 from J; bases not matched to a gene: 8. The sequenced sample was peripheral blood. This TCR derives from a woman aged 45-60 years with acute or convalescent COVID-19. This chain connects TRBV28 to TRBJ2-7; the match to TRBD2 covers 10 bases. The DNA of the CDR3 is TGTGCCAGCAGTCACACTAGCGGGATGGTGGAGCAGTACTTC. It specifies CASSHTSGMVEQYF.